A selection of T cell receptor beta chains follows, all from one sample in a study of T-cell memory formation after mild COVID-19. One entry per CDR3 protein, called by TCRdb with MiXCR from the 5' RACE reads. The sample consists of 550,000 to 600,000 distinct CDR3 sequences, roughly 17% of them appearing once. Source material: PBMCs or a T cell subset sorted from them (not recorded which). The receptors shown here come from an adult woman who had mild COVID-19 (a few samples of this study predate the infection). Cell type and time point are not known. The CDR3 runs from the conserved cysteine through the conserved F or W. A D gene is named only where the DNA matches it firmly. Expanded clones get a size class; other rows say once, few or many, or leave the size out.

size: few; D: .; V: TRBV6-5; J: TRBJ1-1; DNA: TGTGCCAGCAGTTACTCGTGGCAGGGGCCGAACACTGAAGCTTTCTTT; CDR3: CASSYSWQGPNTEAFF
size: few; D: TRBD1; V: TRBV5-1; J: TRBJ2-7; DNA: TGCGCCAGCAGCAACAGGGGGCCGACCTACGAGCAGTACTTC; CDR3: CASSNRGPTYEQYF
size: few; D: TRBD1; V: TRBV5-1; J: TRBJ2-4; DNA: TGCGCCAGCCTTCGACAGGGGGAAAACATTCAGTACTTC; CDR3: CASLRQGENIQYF
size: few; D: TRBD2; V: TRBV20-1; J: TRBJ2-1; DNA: TGCAGTGCTAGCGGGCAAGCGGGGGGACTCTTC; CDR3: CSASGQAGGLF
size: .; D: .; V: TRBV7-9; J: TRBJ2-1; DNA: TGTGCCAGCAGCTTAGCGGGACGGTTCAATGAGCAGTTCTTC; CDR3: CASSLAGRFNEQFF
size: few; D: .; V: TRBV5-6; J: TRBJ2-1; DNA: TGTGCCAGCAGCCCCTGGGCCGGCGCACCACCCGAGGGGTTCTTC; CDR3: CASSPWAGAPPEGFF
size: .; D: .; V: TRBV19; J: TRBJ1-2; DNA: TGTGCCAGCGAGCAAGGGGCAGGGAATGGCTACACCTTC; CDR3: CASEQGAGNGYTF
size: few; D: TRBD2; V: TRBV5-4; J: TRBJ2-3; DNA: TGTGCCAGCAGCTTGGCCGGGAGGAGTACGCAGTATTTT; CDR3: CASSLAGRSTQYF
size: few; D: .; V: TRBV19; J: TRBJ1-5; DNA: TGTGCCAGTAGTATTCATCTTGGTGGGGGAGCCTATAGCAATCAGCCCCAGCATTTT; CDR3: CASSIHLGGGAYSNQPQHF
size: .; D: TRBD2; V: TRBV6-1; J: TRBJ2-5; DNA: TGTGCCAGCAGTGATCTAGCGGGCGAACAAGAGACCCAGTACTTC; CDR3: CASSDLAGEQETQYF
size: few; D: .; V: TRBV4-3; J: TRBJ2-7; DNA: TGCGCCAGCAGCCAAGAGCAGGGAGGATACGAGCAGTACTTC; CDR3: CASSQEQGGYEQYF
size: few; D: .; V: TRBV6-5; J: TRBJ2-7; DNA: TGTGCCAGCAGGCGGGACAGCCTTCAATACGAGCAGTACTTC; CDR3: CASRRDSLQYEQYF
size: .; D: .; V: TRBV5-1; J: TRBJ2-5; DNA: TGCGCCAGCAGCTTTTCGGGGGTGTTGAACCAAGAGACCCAGTACTTC; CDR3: CASSFSGVLNQETQYF
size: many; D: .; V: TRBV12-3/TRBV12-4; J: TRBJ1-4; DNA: TGTGCCAGCAGCCTATCGACAGGATTAAATGAAAAACTGTTTTTT; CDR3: CASSLSTGLNEKLFF
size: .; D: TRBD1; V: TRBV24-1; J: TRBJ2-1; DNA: TGTGCCACCAGTGACCCTGGGACAGGGGGTGGGCATGAGCAGTTCTTC; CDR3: CATSDPGTGGGHEQFF
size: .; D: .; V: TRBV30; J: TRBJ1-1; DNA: TGTGCCTGGAGTGAGCCCGCCCGTATCCCACGGAACACTGAAGCTTTCTTT; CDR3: CAWSEPARIPRNTEAFF
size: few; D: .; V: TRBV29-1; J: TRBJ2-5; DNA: TGCAGCGGAAAGGGGGAGACCCAGTACTTC; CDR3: CSGKGETQYF
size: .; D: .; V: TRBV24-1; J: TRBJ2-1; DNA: TGTGCCACCAGTTCGGCGGGACCGTACAATGAGCAGTTCTTC; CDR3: CATSSAGPYNEQFF
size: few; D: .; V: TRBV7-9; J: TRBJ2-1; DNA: TGTGCCAGCAGCCCGGCGGGACACGGGAATGAGCAGTTCTTC; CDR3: CASSPAGHGNEQFF
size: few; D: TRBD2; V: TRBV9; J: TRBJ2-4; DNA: TGTGCCAGCAGCGTAGCGGGGACTACCCTAGCCAAAAACATTCAGTACTTC; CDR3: CASSVAGTTLAKNIQYF
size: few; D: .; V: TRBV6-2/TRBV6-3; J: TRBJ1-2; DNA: TGTGCCAGCAGACCTGCCAGGGGATGGGGGCCTGGCTACACCTTC; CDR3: CASRPARGWGPGYTF
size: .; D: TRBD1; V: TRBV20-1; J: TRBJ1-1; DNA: TGCAGTGCTAGATGGACAGGGATGAACACTGAAGCTTTCTTT; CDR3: CSARWTGMNTEAFF
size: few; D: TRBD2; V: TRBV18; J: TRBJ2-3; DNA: TGTGCCAGCTCACCAGTGAGCGGGAGGAGCACAGATACGCAGTATTTT; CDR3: CASSPVSGRSTDTQYF
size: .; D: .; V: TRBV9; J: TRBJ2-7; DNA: TGTGCCAGCAGCGTAGATCTCGGGGGGCCCTCCGAGCAGTACTTC; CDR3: CASSVDLGGPSEQYF
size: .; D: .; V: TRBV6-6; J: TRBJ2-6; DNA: TGTGCCAGCCGCGACAGCTCTGGGGCCAACGTCCTGACTTTC; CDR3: CASRDSSGANVLTF
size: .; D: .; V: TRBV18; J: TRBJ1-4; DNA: TGTGCCAGCTCACGCGGCGGACACCGCGATGAAAAACTGTTTTTT; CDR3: CASSRGGHRDEKLFF
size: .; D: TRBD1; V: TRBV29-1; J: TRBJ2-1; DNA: TGCAGCGTTGAGGTCCGGACAGGGTTGTACAATGAGCAGTTCTTC; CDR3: CSVEVRTGLYNEQFF
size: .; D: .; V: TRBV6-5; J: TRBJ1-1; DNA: TGTGCCAGCAGTTACTCCGGTGTACCGGGGGGTTCAAGGTCTGAAGCTTTCTTT; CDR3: CASSYSGVPGGSRSEAFF
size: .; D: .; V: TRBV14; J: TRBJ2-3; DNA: TGTGCCAGCAACAAGGGGAGCGGTACAGATACGCAGTATTTT; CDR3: CASNKGSGTDTQYF
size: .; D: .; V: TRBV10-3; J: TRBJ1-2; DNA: TGTGCCATCACCGCGCGTACAGGAGCCACTAACTATGGCTACACCTTC; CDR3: CAITARTGATNYGYTF
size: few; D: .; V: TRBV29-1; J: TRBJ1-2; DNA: TGCAGCGTCCCCAAGGTCCCAGGGAATGACTTCTATGGCTACACCTTC; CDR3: CSVPKVPGNDFYGYTF
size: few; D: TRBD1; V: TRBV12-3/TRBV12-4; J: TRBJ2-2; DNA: TGTGCCAGCAGTTTGACAGGGTTTTCCGGGGAGCTGTTTTTT; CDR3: CASSLTGFSGELFF
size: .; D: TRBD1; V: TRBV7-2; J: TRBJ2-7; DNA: TGTGCCAGCAGCTTCAGGGGGCGCGGTTCCCACTACGAGCAGTACTTC; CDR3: CASSFRGRGSHYEQYF
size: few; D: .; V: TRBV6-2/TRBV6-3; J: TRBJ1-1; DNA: TGTGCCATGCACGTGAAAATTACAGTTCGAGTCCTCCTCACTGAAGCTTTCTTT; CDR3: CAMHVKITVRVLLTEAFF
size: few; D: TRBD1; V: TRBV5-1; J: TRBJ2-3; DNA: TGCGCCAGCAGCTTCGGGAACCGGGACAGTAGCACAGATACGCAGTATTTT; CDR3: CASSFGNRDSSTDTQYF